These T cell receptor beta chains were read from a single sample in a study of cytomegalovirus exposure and HLA in healthy donors. Only in-frame clones appear in the TCRdb table, and some are missing; sequencing was by immunoSEQ multiplex PCR. The sample carries around 130,000 clones, around three quarters recorded once. The sequencing input was PBMCs. The source is a male donor in good health and CMV-seronegative. Each CDR3 is given with its conserved first and last residue. A D gene is named only where the DNA matches it firmly. Size is omitted from some rows. Given values are once, few, many or a class for expanded clones.

D	J	size	V	CDR3	DNA
TRBD1	TRBJ2-7	.	TRBV7-6	CASSPDRGEQYF	TGTGCCAGCAGCCCCGACAGGGGCGAGCAGTACTTC
.	TRBJ1-2	.	TRBV18	CATSDRTNYGYTF	TGTGCCACCTCAGACAGGACTAACTATGGCTACACCTTC
TRBD1	TRBJ2-5	.	TRBV5-1	CASSIGQVPDETQYF	TGCGCCAGCAGCATAGGACAGGTTCCAGACGAGACCCAGTACTTC
.	TRBJ1-1	.	TRBV7-6	CASSSRGWNTEAFF	TGTGCCAGCAGCTCCCGGGGGTGGAACACTGAAGCTTTCTTT
.	TRBJ2-1	.	TRBV19	CASTEGRGFSEQFF	TGTGCCAGTACCGAGGGCCGGGGTTTTAGTGAGCAGTTCTTC
.	TRBJ2-1	once	TRBV4-1	CASSQDYGGSLYNEQFF	TGCGCCAGCAGCCAAGATTATGGAGGGAGTCTCTACAATGAGCAGTTCTTC
TRBD1	TRBJ1-1	once	TRBV28	CASSLYRSRGRRTEAFF	TGTGCCAGCAGTTTATACCGTTCAAGGGGGCGCCGCACTGAAGCTTTCTTT
.	TRBJ2-3	few	TRBV18	CASSQERGTDTQYF	TGTGCCAGCTCCCAAGAGAGGGGCACAGATACGCAGTATTTT
TRBD2	TRBJ2-7	.	TRBV10-2	CASSGTSYEQYF	TGCGCCAGCAGTGGGACTAGCTACGAGCAGTACTTC
TRBD1	TRBJ2-5	.	TRBV28	CASSFGRGRGETQYF	TGTGCCAGCAGTTTTGGCAGGGGGCGTGGAGAGACCCAGTACTTC
TRBD1	TRBJ2-3	.	TRBV25-1	CASSESRTGSVADTQYF	TGTGCCAGCAGTGAATCCAGGACAGGGAGCGTTGCAGATACGCAGTATTTT
TRBD1	TRBJ1-1	.	TRBV10-3	CAISDYVGQGGWEAFF	TGTGCCATCAGTGATTATGTAGGACAGGGAGGTTGGGAAGCTTTCTTT
.	TRBJ1-3	few	TRBV9	CASTPGSPNSGNTIYF	TGTGCCAGCACCCCCGGGAGTCCCAATTCTGGAAACACCATATATTTT
.	TRBJ1-6	.	TRBV7-9	CASSRRGSNSPLHF	TGTGCCAGCTCCCGTAGGGGTTCTAACTCACCCCTCCACTTT
TRBD1	TRBJ2-7	few	TRBV5-1	CASSPDRGSSYEQYF	TGCGCCAGCAGCCCCGACAGGGGGAGCTCCTACGAGCAGTACTTC
.	TRBJ2-5	.	TRBV4-3	CASSQTWAGEQYF	TGCGCCAGCAGCCAAACGTGGGCAGGGGAGCAGTACTTC
TRBD1	TRBJ1-1	few	TRBV5-5	CASSYGQVRIAEAFF	TGTGCCAGCAGCTACGGACAGGTGAGGATCGCTGAAGCTTTCTTT
.	TRBJ2-3	.	TRBV10-3	CAIRGSGGPDTQYF	TGTGCCATACGGGGCTCCGGGGGTCCAGATACGCAGTATTTT
.	TRBJ1-3	.	TRBV18	CASSQRGNWAGNTIYF	TGTGCCAGCTCACAACGAGGGAACTGGGCTGGAAACACCATATATTTT
.	TRBJ2-6	.	TRBV11-2	CASSSRSGANGLTF	TGTGCCAGCAGCTCGAGGAGTGGGGCCAACGGCCTGACTTTC
.	TRBJ1-1	few	TRBV4-3	CASSQAPQIWGQNTEAFF	TGCGCCAGCAGCCAAGCCCCTCAGATATGGGGACAGAACACTGAAGCTTTCTTT
TRBD1	TRBJ1-1	few	TRBV11-1	CASSLAGGLNTEAFF	TGTGCCAGCAGCTTGGCAGGGGGCTTGAACACTGAAGCTTTCTTT
TRBD1	TRBJ1-1	.	TRBV7-2	CASSLGTGVNTEAFF	TGTGCCAGCAGTCTCGGGACAGGCGTGAACACTGAAGCTTTCTTT
.	TRBJ1-4	.	TRBV19	CASSRTVNEKLFF	TGTGCCAGTAGTAGGACAGTTAATGAAAAACTGTTTTTT
.	TRBJ2-3	.	TRBV7-9	CASSCVHRADCTDTQYF	TGTGCCAGCAGCTGCGTTCACAGGGCGGACTGTACAGATACGCAGTATTTT
TRBD1	TRBJ2-6	.	TRBV7-6	CASSTGGGGANGLTF	TGTGCCAGCAGCACAGGGGGTGGTGGGGCCAACGGCCTGACTTTC
.	TRBJ1-1	.	TRBV28	CASSSHQQANTEAFF	TGTGCCAGCAGTTCCCACCAGCAGGCGAACACTGAAGCTTTCTTT
.	TRBJ1-2	.	TRBV11-2	CASSHPKNYGYTF	TGTGCCAGCAGCCATCCTAAAAACTATGGCTACACCTTC
TRBD2	TRBJ2-1	.	TRBV5-1	CASSFGERDYNEQFF	TGCGCCAGCAGCTTTGGGGAGCGGGACTACAATGAGCAGTTCTTC
TRBD2	TRBJ2-3	.	TRBV5-6	CASSLGPPSGDNTDTQYF	TGTGCCAGCAGCTTGGGACCCCCTAGCGGGGACAACACAGATACGCAGTATTTT
.	TRBJ1-2	few	TRBV7-8	CASSLVQGPYGYTF	TGTGCCAGCAGCTTAGTACAGGGTCCCTATGGCTACACCTTC
TRBD1	TRBJ1-1	.	TRBV7-9	CASTLTGDTEAFF	TGTGCCAGCACCTTAACAGGGGATACTGAAGCTTTCTTT
TRBD1	TRBJ2-3	.	TRBV5-6	CASTMDRRGTDTQYF	TGTGCCAGCACCATGGACAGGCGAGGGACAGATACGCAGTATTTT
TRBD1	TRBJ2-3	.	TRBV2	CASSQDRGNTDTQYF	TGTGCCAGCAGTCAGGACAGGGGAAACACAGATACGCAGTATTTT
.	TRBJ2-7	.	TRBV28	CASSFVSETYEQYF	TGTGCCAGCAGTTTTGTGTCGGAGACCTACGAGCAGTACTTC
.	TRBJ2-7	.	TRBV4-2	CASSQDISGTYEQYF	TGTGCCAGCAGCCAAGATATTTCGGGGACCTACGAGCAGTACTTC
.	TRBJ1-2	.	TRBV19	CAVYRDTGKGYTF	TGTGCCGTTTACCGGGACACCGGAAAGGGCTACACCTTC
TRBD1	TRBJ2-1	.	TRBV4-3	CASSRGPQGALLNEQFF	TGCGCCAGCAGCCGGGGGCCACAGGGGGCGCTTCTCAATGAGCAGTTCTTC
.	TRBJ1-1	.	TRBV19	CASSNRVVGNTEAFF	TGTGCCAGTAGCAACAGGGTCGTCGGGAACACTGAAGCTTTCTTT
.	TRBJ2-5	.	TRBV13	CASSQIQGGQETQYF	TGTGCCAGCAGCCAAATACAGGGTGGGCAAGAGACCCAGTACTTC
TRBD1	TRBJ2-7	.	TRBV5-1	CASSWGSGTVDEQYF	TGCGCCAGCAGCTGGGGAAGTGGGACAGTCGACGAGCAGTACTTC
TRBD1	TRBJ1-2	once	TRBV18	CASLGTGGDYGYTF	TGTGCCAGCTTAGGAACAGGGGGCGACTATGGCTACACCTTC
TRBD1	TRBJ1-6	.	TRBV30	CAWSVRGLFNSPLHF	TGTGCCTGGAGTGTCAGGGGGCTTTTTAATTCACCCCTCCACTTT
.	TRBJ2-2	.	TRBV9	CASSVLGGNTGELFF	TGTGCCAGCAGCGTTCTCGGGGGGAACACCGGGGAGCTGTTTTTT
.	TRBJ2-3	.	TRBV7-7	CASSLTMNTDTQYF	TGTGCCAGCAGCCTTACTATGAACACAGATACGCAGTATTTT
TRBD1	TRBJ2-7	.	TRBV7-8	CASSTGQGYEQYF	TGTGCCAGCAGCACAGGACAGGGCTACGAGCAGTACTTC
TRBD2	TRBJ2-3	few	TRBV5-6	CASSSSLAGGPGGDTQYF	TGTGCCAGCAGCTCCTCCCTAGCGGGAGGGCCGGGGGGAGATACGCAGTATTTT
TRBD2	TRBJ2-3	.	TRBV18	CASSRTSGSRYTQYF	TGTGCCAGCTCAAGGACTAGCGGGAGCAGGTATACGCAGTATTTT
.	TRBJ2-1	.	TRBV21-1	CASSKGRGYGEQFF	TGTGCCAGCAGCAAAGGTCGCGGGTATGGTGAGCAGTTCTTC